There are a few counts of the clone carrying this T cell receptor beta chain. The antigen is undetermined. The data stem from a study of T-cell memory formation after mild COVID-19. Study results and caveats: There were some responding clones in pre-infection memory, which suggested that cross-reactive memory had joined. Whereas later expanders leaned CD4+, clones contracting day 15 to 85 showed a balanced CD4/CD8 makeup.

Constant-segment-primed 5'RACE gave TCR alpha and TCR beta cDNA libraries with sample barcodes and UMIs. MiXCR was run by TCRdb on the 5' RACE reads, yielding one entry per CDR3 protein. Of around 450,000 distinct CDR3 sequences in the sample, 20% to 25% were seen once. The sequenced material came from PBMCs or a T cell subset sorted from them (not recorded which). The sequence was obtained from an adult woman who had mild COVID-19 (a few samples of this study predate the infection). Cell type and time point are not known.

The CDR3 protein is CSAREVGPYNSPLHF. The CDR3 region has the DNA TGCAGTGCTAGAGAGGTGGGGCCGTATAATTCACCCCTCCACTTT. The genes are TRBV20-1 and TRBJ1-6, with D maybe TRBD1 (5 bases). V was shortened by 0 bases and J by 4 bases, with 10 bases between the two germline ends. CDR3 length: 15 residues. CDR1 DFQATT and CDR2 SNEGSKA come from the germline V gene (reference sequence).